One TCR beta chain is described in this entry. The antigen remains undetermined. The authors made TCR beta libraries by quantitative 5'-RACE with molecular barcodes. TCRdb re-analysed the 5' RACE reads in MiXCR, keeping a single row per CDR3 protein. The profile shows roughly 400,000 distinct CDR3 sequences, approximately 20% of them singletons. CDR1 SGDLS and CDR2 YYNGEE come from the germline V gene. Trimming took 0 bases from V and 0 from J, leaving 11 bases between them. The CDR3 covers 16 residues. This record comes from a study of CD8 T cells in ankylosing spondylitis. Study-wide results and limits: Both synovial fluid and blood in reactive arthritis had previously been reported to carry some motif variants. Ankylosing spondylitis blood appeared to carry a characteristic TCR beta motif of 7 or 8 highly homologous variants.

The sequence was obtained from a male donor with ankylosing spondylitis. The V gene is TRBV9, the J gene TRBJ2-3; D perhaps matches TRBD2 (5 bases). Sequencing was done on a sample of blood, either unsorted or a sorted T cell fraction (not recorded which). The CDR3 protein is CASSVEGGLSTDTQYF. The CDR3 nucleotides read TGTGCCAGCAGCGTAGAAGGCGGGTTAAGCACAGATACGCAGTATTTT.